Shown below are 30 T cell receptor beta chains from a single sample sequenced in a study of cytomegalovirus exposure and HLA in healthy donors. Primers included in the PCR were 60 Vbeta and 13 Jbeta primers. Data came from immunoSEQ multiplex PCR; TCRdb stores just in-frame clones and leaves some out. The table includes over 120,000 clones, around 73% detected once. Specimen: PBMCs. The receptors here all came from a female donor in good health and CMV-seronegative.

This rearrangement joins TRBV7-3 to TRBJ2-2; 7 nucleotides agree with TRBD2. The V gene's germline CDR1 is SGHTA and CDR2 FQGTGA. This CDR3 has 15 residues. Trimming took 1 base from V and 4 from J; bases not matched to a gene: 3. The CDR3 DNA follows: TGTGCCAGCAGCTTAAAGGGAGGGAGCACCGGGGAGCTGTTTTTT. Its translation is CASSLKGGSTGELFF.

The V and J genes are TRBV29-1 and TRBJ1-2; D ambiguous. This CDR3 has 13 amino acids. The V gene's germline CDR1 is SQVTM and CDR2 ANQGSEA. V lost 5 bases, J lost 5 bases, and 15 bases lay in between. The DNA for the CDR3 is TGCAGCGTTCTTAAGGAGTTACCTTATGGCTACACCTTC. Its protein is CSVLKELPYGYTF.

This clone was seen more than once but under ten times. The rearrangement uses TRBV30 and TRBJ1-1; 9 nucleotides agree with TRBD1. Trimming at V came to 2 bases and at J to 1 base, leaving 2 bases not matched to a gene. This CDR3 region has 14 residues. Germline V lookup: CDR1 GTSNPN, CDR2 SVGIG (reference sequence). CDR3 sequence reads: CAWSTGQGNTEAFF. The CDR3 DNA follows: TGTGCCTGGAGTACGGGACAGGGGAACACTGAAGCTTTCTTT.

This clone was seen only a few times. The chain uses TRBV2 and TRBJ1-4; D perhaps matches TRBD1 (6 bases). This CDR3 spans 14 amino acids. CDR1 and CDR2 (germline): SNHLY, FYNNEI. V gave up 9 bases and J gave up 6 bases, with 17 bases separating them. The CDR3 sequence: CASRPGGPDEKLFF. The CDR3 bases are TGTGCCAGTAGGCCCGGGGGGCCTGATGAAAAACTGTTTTTT.

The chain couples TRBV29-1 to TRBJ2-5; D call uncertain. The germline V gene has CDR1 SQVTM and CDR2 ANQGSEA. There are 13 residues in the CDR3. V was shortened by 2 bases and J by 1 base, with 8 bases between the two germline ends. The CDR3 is CSVEKVAQETQYF. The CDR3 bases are TGCAGCGTTGAAAAAGTAGCCCAAGAGACCCAGTACTTC. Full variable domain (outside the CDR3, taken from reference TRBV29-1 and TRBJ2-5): SAVISQKPSRDICQRGTSLTIQCQVDSQVTMMFWYRQQPGQSLTLIATANQGSEATYESGFVIDKFPISRPNLTFSTLTVSNMSPEDSSIYLCSVEKVAQETQYFGPGTRLLVL.

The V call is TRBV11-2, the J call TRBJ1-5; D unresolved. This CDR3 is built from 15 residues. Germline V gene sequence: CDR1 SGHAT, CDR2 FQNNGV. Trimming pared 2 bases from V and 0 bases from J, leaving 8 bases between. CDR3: CASSLSSYSNQPQHF. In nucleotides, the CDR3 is TGTGCCAGCAGCTTAAGTAGTTATAGCAATCAGCCCCAGCATTTT.

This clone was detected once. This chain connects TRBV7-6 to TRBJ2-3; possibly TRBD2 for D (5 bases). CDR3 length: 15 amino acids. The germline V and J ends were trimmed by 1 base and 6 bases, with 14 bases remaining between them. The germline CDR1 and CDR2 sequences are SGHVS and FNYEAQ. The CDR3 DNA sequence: TGTGCCAGCAGCTTAGTAGCGAGAACGGTCGATACGCAGTATTTT. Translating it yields CASSLVARTVDTQYF. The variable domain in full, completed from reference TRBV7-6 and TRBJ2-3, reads GAGVSQSPRYKVTKRGQDVALRCDPISGHVSLYWYRQALGQGPEFLTYFNYEAQQDKSGLPNDRFSAERPEGSISTLTIQRTEQRDSAMYRCASSLVARTVDTQYFGPGTRLTVL.

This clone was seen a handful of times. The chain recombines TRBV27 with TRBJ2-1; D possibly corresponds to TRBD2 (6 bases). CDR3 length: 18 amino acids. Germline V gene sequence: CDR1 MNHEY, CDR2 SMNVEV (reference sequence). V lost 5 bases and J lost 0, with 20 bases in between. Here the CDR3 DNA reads TGTGCCAGCAGTGGGACCGGGGGTTGGGACCGCTCCTACAATGAGCAGTTCTTC. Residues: CASSGTGGWDRSYNEQFF.

CDR3 bases: TGTGCCAGCAGCTTAAACAGGGGAAACTATGGCTACACCTTC. Translated, it gives CASSLNRGNYGYTF. V usage is TRBV13 and J usage is TRBJ1-2, with 7 bases aligning to TRBD1. The germline V gene has CDR1 PRHDT and CDR2 FYEKMQ (reference sequence). Trimming took 2 bases from V and 2 from J; bases not matched to a gene: 2. The CDR3 runs 14 residues.

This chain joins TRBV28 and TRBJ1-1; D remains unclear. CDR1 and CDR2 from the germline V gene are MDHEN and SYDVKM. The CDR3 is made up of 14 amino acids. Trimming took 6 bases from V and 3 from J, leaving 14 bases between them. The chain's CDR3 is CASSPPSGDTEAFF. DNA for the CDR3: TGTGCCAGCAGCCCCCCCTCGGGAGACACTGAAGCTTTCTTT.

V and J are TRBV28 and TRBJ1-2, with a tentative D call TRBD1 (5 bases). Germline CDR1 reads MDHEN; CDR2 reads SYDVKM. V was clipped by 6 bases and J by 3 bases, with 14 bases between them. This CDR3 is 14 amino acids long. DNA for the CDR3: TGTGCCAGCAGGGGATCTTCGGGGGACTATGGCTACACCTTC. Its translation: CASRGSSGDYGYTF.

The CDR3 here is CASSTTGEVYEQYF. The CDR3 nucleotides are TGTGCCAGCAGCACTACAGGGGAAGTGTACGAGCAGTACTTC. V and J are TRBV9 and TRBJ2-7, with 7 bases that match TRBD1. The CDR3 runs 14 residues. The junction had 8 bases not matched to a gene; V was cut back by 4 bases and J by 4 bases. Germline CDR1 is SGDLS and CDR2 is YYNGEE.

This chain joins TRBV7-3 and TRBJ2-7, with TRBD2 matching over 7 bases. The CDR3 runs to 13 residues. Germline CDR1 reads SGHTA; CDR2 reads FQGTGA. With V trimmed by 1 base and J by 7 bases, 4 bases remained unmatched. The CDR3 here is CASSLIVGGEQYF. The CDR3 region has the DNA TGTGCCAGCAGCTTAATTGTGGGGGGGGAGCAGTACTTC.

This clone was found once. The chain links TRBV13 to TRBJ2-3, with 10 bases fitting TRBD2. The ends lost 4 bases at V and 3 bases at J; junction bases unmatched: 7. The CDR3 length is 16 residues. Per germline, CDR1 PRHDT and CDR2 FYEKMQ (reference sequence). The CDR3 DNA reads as TGTGCCAGCAGCTCCCGGACTAGCGGCCTGACAGATACGCAGTATTTT. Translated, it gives CASSSRTSGLTDTQYF.

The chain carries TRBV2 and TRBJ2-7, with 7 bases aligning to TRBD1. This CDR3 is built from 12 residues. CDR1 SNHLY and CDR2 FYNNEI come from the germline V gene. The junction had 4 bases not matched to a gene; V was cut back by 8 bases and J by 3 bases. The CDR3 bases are TGTGCCAGCCGGGACAGCGTCTACGAGCAGTACTTC. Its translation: CASRDSVYEQYF.

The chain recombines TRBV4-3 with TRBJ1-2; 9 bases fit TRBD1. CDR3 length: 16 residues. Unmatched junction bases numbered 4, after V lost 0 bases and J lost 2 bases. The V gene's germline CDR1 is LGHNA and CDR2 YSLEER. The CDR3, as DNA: TGCGCCAGCAGCCAAGAGGTGGGGACAGGGAACTATGGCTACACCTTC. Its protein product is CASSQEVGTGNYGYTF.

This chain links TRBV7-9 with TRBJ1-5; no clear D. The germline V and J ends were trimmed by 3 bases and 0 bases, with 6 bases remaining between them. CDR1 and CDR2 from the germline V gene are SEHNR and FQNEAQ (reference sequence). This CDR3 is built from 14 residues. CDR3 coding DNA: TGTGCCAGCAGCTTCAGTGATAGCAATCAGCCCCAGCATTTT. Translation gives CASSFSDSNQPQHF.

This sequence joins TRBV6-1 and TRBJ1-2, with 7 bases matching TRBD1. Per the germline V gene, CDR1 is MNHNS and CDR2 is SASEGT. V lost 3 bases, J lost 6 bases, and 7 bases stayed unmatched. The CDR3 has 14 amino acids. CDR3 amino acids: CASSEAGGTDGYTF. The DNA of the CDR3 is TGTGCCAGCAGTGAGGCAGGGGGTACGGATGGCTACACCTTC.

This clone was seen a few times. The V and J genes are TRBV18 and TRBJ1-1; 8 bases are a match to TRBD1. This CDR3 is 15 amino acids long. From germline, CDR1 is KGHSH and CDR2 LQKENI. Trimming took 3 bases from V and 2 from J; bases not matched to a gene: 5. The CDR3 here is CASSPWTGRNTEAFF. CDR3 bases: TGTGCCAGCTCACCTTGGACAGGGAGAAACACTGAAGCTTTCTTT.

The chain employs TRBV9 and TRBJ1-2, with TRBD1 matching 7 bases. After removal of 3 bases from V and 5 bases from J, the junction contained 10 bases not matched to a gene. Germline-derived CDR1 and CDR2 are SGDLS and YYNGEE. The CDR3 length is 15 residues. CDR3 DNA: TGTGCCAGCAGCGCCGACAGGGACCAAGAATATGGCTACACCTTC. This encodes CASSADRDQEYGYTF. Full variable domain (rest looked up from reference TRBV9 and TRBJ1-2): DSGVTQTPKHLITATGQRVTLRCSPRSGDLSVYWYQQSLDQGLQFLIQYYNGEERAKGNILERFSAQQFPDLHSELNLSSLELGDSALYFCASSADRDQEYGYTFGSGTRLTVV.

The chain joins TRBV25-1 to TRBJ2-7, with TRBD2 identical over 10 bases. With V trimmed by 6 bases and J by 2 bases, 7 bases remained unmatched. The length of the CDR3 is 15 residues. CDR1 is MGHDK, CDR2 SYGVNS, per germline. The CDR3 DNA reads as TGTGCCAGCAGCTCCGGGACTAGCGTCACCTACGAGCAGTACTTC. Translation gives CASSSGTSVTYEQYF.

The chain's CDR3 is CASSIDVSNQPQHF. The DNA of the CDR3 is TGTGCCAGTAGTATAGACGTGAGCAATCAGCCCCAGCATTTT. The chain carries TRBV19 and TRBJ1-5, with D hard to call. Germline V gives CDR1 LNHDA, CDR2 SQIVND (reference sequence). Trimming removed 0 bases at V and 1 base at J, with 4 bases between. The CDR3 covers 14 residues.

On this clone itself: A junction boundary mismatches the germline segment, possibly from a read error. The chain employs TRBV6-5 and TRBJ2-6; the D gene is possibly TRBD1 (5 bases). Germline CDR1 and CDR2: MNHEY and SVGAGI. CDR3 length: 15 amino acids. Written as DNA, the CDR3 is TGTGCCAGCAGTTACTCGAGAAGTGGGGCCAACGTCCTGCCTTTC. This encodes CASSYSRSGANVLPF.

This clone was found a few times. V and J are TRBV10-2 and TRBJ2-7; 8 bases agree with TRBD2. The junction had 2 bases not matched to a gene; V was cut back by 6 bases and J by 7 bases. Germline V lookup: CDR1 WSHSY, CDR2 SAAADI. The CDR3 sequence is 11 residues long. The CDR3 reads CASRTGGEQYF. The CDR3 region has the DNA TGCGCCAGCAGGACGGGAGGGGAGCAGTACTTC.

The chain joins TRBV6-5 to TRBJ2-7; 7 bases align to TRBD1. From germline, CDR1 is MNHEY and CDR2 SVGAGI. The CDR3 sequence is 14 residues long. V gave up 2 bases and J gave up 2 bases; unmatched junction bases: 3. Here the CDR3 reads CASSYDRDPYEQYF. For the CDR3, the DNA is TGTGCCAGCAGTTACGACAGGGACCCCTACGAGCAGTACTTC.

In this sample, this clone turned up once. The CDR3 protein is CASSLSGYTEAFF. Here the CDR3 DNA reads TGTGCCAGCAGCTTGTCCGGGTACACTGAAGCTTTCTTT. V and J are TRBV7-3 and TRBJ1-1; D remains ambiguous. Trimming stripped 3 bases from V and 3 bases from J, with 8 bases between. Germline lookup yields CDR1 SGHTA and CDR2 FQGTGA. The CDR3 is 13 amino acids. Variable domain in full (rest from reference TRBV7-3 and TRBJ1-1): GAGVSQTPSNKVTEKGKYVELRCDPISGHTALYWYRQSLGQGPEFLIYFQGTGAADDSGLPNDRFFAVRPEGSVSTLKIQRTERGDSAVYLCASSLSGYTEAFFGQGTRLTVV.

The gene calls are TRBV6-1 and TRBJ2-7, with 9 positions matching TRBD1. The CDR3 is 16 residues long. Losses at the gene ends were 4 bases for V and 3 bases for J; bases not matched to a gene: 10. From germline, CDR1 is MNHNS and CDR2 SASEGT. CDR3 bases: TGTGCCAGCAGTGGGGTAGCCGGGACAGGGAACTACGAGCAGTACTTC. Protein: CASSGVAGTGNYEQYF.

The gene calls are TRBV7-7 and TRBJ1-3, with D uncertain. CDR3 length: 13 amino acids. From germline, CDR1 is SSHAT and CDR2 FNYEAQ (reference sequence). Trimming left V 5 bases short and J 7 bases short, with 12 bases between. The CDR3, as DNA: TGTGCCAGCAGCCCAGGCCCATCGAACACCATATATTTT. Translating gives CASSPGPSNTIYF.

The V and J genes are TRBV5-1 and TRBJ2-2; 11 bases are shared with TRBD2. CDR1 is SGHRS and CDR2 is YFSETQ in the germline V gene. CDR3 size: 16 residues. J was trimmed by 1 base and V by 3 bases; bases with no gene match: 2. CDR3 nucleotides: TGCGCCAGCAGCTCTGGACTAGCGGGGAACACCGGGGAGCTGTTTTTT. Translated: CASSSGLAGNTGELFF.

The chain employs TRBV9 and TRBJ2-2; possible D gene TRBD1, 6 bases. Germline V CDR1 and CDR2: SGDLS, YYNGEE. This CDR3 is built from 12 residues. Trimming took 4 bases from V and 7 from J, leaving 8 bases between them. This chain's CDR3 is CASSPRGGELFF. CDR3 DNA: TGTGCCAGCAGCCCCAGGGGCGGGGAGCTGTTTTTT.